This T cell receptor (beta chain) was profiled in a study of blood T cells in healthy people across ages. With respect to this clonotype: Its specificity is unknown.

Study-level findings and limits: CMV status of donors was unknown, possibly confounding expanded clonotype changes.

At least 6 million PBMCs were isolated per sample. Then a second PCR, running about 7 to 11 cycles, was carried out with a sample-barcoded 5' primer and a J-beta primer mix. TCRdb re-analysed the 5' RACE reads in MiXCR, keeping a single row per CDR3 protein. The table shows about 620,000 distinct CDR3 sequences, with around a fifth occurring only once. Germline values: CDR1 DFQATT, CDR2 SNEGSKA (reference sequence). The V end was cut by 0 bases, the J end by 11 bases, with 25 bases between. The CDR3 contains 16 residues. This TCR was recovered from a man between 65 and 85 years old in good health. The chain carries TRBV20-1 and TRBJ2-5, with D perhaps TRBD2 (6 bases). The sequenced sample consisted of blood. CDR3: CSARDSIRDSRFEQYF. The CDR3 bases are TGCAGTGCTAGAGATTCCATTCGGGACTCCCGCTTTGAGCAGTACTTC.